A selection of T cell receptor beta chains follows, all from one sample in a study of identical twins. TCRdb independently ran MiXCR on the 5' RACE reads; one entry per CDR3 protein. The data contain about 810,000 distinct CDR3 sequences, roughly an eighth of them singletons. These sequences were also reported in another study, on yellow fever vaccine responses in identical twins.

The sample was PBMCs. These receptors came from a woman between 18 and 29 years old in good health. Both conserved end residues are part of each CDR3. The order of the fields is CDR3 DNA, CDR3 protein, V gene, D gene, clone size, J gene. D genes are given only for firm matches. Clone size is not always given. Where it is, it says once, few, many or a class for expanded clones.

TGTGCCAGTACCGGGACTAGCGGTTTCTTTGTGATGCTGAGGTTC	CASTGTSGFFVMLRF	TRBV25-1	TRBD2	-	TRBJ2-1
TGTGCCAGCAGTTTCCGGGACAGAGATTCACCCCTCCACTTT	CASSFRDRDSPLHF	TRBV27	TRBD1	few	TRBJ1-6
TGTGCCAGCAGCCCCACCGGAGGGGTCGCCGAAAACATTCAGTACTTC	CASSPTGGVAENIQYF	TRBV9	-	few	TRBJ2-4
TGTGCCAGCAGCCAACCCGACCCCCGGGGAACTGAAGCTTTCTTT	CASSQPDPRGTEAFF	TRBV14	-	-	TRBJ1-1
TGTGCCATCAGTGAGTCCGGGACGGACTACAATGAGCAGTTCTTC	CAISESGTDYNEQFF	TRBV10-3	-	few	TRBJ2-1
TGTGCCAGCAGCAAGACGACGGGCCAAATCAGAAACTATGGCTACACCTTC	CASSKTTGQIRNYGYTF	TRBV5-6	-	few	TRBJ1-2
TGTGCCAGCAGGGGAGCGGGGAGATACTCCTACAATGAGCAGTTCTTC	CASRGAGRYSYNEQFF	TRBV6-1	TRBD2	-	TRBJ2-1
TGCGCCAGCAGCAATTCTTCACTAGCGACACCGAACACCGGGGAGCTGTTTTTT	CASSNSSLATPNTGELFF	TRBV5-1	TRBD2	few	TRBJ2-2
TGCGCCAGCAGTAAAGGGACTAGCGTACTCACAGATACGCAGTATTTT	CASSKGTSVLTDTQYF	TRBV5-1	TRBD2	-	TRBJ2-3
TGTGCCAGCAAGGTCGGGACAGGGTCGACCGGGGAGCTGTTTTTT	CASKVGTGSTGELFF	TRBV25-1	TRBD1	-	TRBJ2-2
TGCGCCAGCAGCTTTGGGGGAATGAACTTAGAGCAGTACTTC	CASSFGGMNLEQYF	TRBV5-1	-	-	TRBJ2-7
TGTGCCAGCAGCTTTTTTACAGGCACAGATACGCAGTATTTT	CASSFFTGTDTQYF	TRBV11-2	-	many	TRBJ2-3
TGTGCCAGCAAGACTGGGACTAGCGGGACAGATACGCAGTATTTT	CASKTGTSGTDTQYF	TRBV28	TRBD2	-	TRBJ2-3
TGTGCCAGCAGCGTAGCGTCTAGCGGGAGTTCGGATTACGAGCAGTACTTC	CASSVASSGSSDYEQYF	TRBV9	TRBD2	many	TRBJ2-7
TGCGCCAGCAGCCAAGGCCCCAGGTGGGACCCCGTATTCTATGGCTACACCTTC	CASSQGPRWDPVFYGYTF	TRBV4-1	-	-	TRBJ1-2
-	CASSKVGQGTPSTDTQYF	TRBV21-1	-	few	TRBJ2-3
TGTGCCAGCAGCCGCACCGGGACAAGTTGGGGTCTAGTCCTGAGCTACACCTTC	CASSRTGTSWGLVLSYTF	TRBV14	-	many	TRBJ1-2
TGTGCCAGCAGCGGATCGACGAGTCGCTACAATGAGCAGTTCTTC	CASSGSTSRYNEQFF	TRBV9	-	few	TRBJ2-1
TGTGCCAGCAGCCAAGACGGCTCTAACACCTTC	CASSQDGSNTF	TRBV3-1	-	few	TRBJ1-2
TGTGCCAGCAGCGTAGGTGGGATTGGGAATGAAAAACTGTTTTTT	CASSVGGIGNEKLFF	TRBV9	-	-	TRBJ1-4
TGTGCCAGCAGTGCCGAACTCAATCAGCCCCAGCATTTT	CASSAELNQPQHF	TRBV6-1	-	-	TRBJ1-5
TGCAGTGCTCCCACAGGGGGAAGCACAGATACGCAGTATTTT	CSAPTGGSTDTQYF	TRBV20-1	TRBD1	-	TRBJ2-3
TGCAGCCTGGGGGGGGGGGCCTCGGTGAATGAGCAGTTCTTC	CSLGGGASVNEQFF	TRBV29-1	-	few	TRBJ2-1